The 13 T cell receptor beta chains presented below share a single source sample, sequenced in a study of early T cells in non-severe SARS-CoV-2 infection (dated by TCRdb to 2020 to 2023). The protocol used for the library was 5' RACE. The sequencer was a NextSeq 500. Clones were called with MiXCR by TCRdb after fastp trimmed the public reads at Q25, and only in-frame beta chains were retained. Identical CDR3 protein sequences are pooled into one entry, listed with their most common genes and DNA. The sample profile shows about 27,000 distinct CDR3 sequences; 5% to 6.5% of them were found once. Approximately 0.87% of the sample is taken by the ten largest. Sequencing was carried out using whole blood. These receptors were collected from an adult who was a healthcare worker with PCR-confirmed SARS-CoV-2 infection or an uninfected control (not recorded which).

This clonotype was detected a few times. The genes are TRBV2 and TRBJ2-2; no clear D gene. Deletions cut 3 bases from V and 3 bases from J, with 11 bases between. The CDR3 runs to 15 residues. The germline gives CDR1 SNHLY, CDR2 FYNNEI. The CDR3: CASSDLVSYTGELFF. CDR3 nucleotide sequence: TGTGCCAGCAGTGATCTTGTCTCCTACACCGGGGAGCTGTTTTTT.

This clonotype was detected a few times. The chain is built from TRBV7-2 and TRBJ1-1, with D hard to call. The germline gives CDR1 SGHTA, CDR2 FQGNSA. This CDR3 is 13 amino acids long. V was shortened by 1 base and J by 8 bases, with 11 bases between the two germline ends. The CDR3 loop reads CASSLVGMGEAFF. The DNA for the CDR3 is TGTGCCAGCAGCTTAGTGGGCATGGGGGAAGCTTTCTTT.

This clonotype appeared many times. This chain connects TRBV27 to TRBJ2-3, with D uncertain. The CDR3 covers 14 residues. Germline CDR1 reads MNHEY; CDR2 reads SMNVEV (reference sequence). V was pared by 3 bases and J by 2 bases, with 9 bases between. CDR3 sequence reads: CASSLAIFTDTQYF. DNA of the CDR3: TGTGCCAGCAGTTTGGCGATATTCACAGATACGCAGTATTTT.

This clonotype was detected many times. The J gene is TRBJ1-5, the V gene TRBV19, with 8 positions matching TRBD1. CDR1 and CDR2 (germline): LNHDA, SQIVND (reference sequence). The CDR3 has 15 amino acids. V lost 7 bases and J lost 2; bases outside the gene matches: 7. This CDR3 is CASTITTGGNQPQHF. The CDR3 DNA sequence: TGTGCCAGTACCATTACGACAGGGGGCAATCAGCCCCAGCATTTT.

In this sample, this clonotype turned up many times. This chain links TRBV27 with TRBJ2-1; no definite D call. The CDR3 extends over 16 amino acids. Looked up from germline, CDR1 is MNHEY and CDR2 is SMNVEV (reference sequence). V dropped 5 bases and J dropped 6 bases, with 20 bases sitting between them. Here the CDR3 reads CASSARGKESGNEQFF. In DNA, the CDR3 is TGTGCCAGCAGTGCCCGTGGTAAGGAGTCAGGCAATGAGCAGTTCTTC.

This clonotype was seen many times. The chain employs TRBV4-3 and TRBJ2-7; a possible D gene is TRBD1 (6 bases). Trimming removed 0 bases at V and 2 bases at J, with 17 bases between. This CDR3 contains 17 residues. Germline CDR1 and CDR2: LGHNA and YSLEER. CDR3 region: CASSQDPAMDSPYEQYF. CDR3 DNA: TGCGCCAGCAGCCAAGATCCTGCTATGGACAGTCCCTACGAGCAGTACTTC.

At least ten counts were recorded for this clonotype. This chain connects TRBV5-5 to TRBJ2-3, with a possible D match to TRBD1 (5 bases). The CDR3 consists of 14 residues. CDR1 is SGHKS and CDR2 is YYEKEE in the germline V gene (reference sequence). V was shortened by 4 bases and J by 3 bases, with 12 bases between the two germline ends. The CDR3 here is CASSPTHRTDTQYF. The CDR3 DNA is TGTGCCAGCAGCCCAACTCACAGGACAGATACGCAGTATTTT.

This clonotype was detected many times. This chain uses TRBV29-1 with TRBJ2-5, with a weak D call TRBD1 (5 bases). The germline V gene has CDR1 SQVTM and CDR2 ANQGSEA. The CDR3 is made up of 16 amino acids. Trimming took 7 bases from V and 2 from J, leaving 23 bases between them. The chain's CDR3 is CSAGAGWGMVQETQYF. CDR3 coding DNA: TGCAGCGCTGGGGCAGGGTGGGGTATGGTTCAAGAGACCCAGTACTTC.

The table lists this clonotype with many counts. The chain is built from TRBV5-1 and TRBJ2-3; D gene unclear. The CDR3 is 13 residues long. Germline loops: CDR1 SGHRS, CDR2 YFSETQ. Trimming removed 4 bases from V and 1 base from J, with 7 bases in between. In nucleotides, the CDR3 is TGCGCCAGCAGCAGGGAAGGCACAGATACGCAGTATTTT. This codes for CASSREGTDTQYF. The full variable domain, in which reference TRBV5-1 and TRBJ2-3 provide the parts outside the CDR3, is KAGVTQTPRYLIKTRGQQVTLSCSPISGHRSVSWYQQTPGQGLQFLFEYFSETQRNKGNFPGRFSGRQFSNSRSEMNVSTLELGDSALYLCASSREGTDTQYFGPGTRLTVL.

This chain uses TRBV4-1 with TRBJ2-3, with TRBD2 matching 10 bases. Germline loops: CDR1 MGHRA, CDR2 YSYEKL. The CDR3 has 16 residues. The trim removed 3 bases at V and 4 bases at J, leaving 7 bases unmatched. The CDR3: CASSQFLAGAPDTQYF. DNA of the CDR3: TGCGCCAGCAGCCAGTTCCTAGCGGGAGCCCCAGATACGCAGTATTTT.

This clonotype was seen at least ten times. J is TRBJ2-3 and V is TRBV20-1; D tentatively fits TRBD1 or TRBD2 (5 bases each). The germline V gene has CDR1 DFQATT and CDR2 SNEGSKA (reference sequence). This CDR3 spans 11 amino acids. CDR3 sequence reads: CSEGTTDTQYF. The CDR3 coding sequence is TGCAGCGAGGGGACCACAGATACGCAGTATTTT.

This clonotype turned up a few times. This chain uses TRBV6-1 with TRBJ2-3; D may be TRBD2 (6 bases). The germline V gene encodes CDR1 MNHNS and CDR2 SASEGT. Between the trimmed V and J ends, which lost 2 bases and 6 bases, there was a span of 9 bases. The CDR3 has 13 amino acids. The CDR3, as DNA: TGTGCCAGCAGTGAACGGCTAGCGGATACGCAGTATTTT. It encodes CASSERLADTQYF.

This clonotype was counted at least ten times. The V gene is TRBV12-3 or TRBV12-4, the J gene TRBJ2-7, with TRBD2 matching 10 bases. Germline trimming cut 3 bases from V and 4 bases from J; bases unmatched to any gene: 6. The CDR3 contains 15 residues. The CDR3 DNA is TGTGCCAGCAGTTTCCCAGCGGGAGGGCCTTACGAGCAGTACTTC. Residues: CASSFPAGGPYEQYF.